The 29 T cell receptor beta chains in this list originate from one sample, sequenced in a study of Graves' ophthalmopathy and Graves' hyperthyroidism. For repertoire sequencing, the TCR beta CDR3 regions were amplified from RNA transcripts. The first-round RT-PCR employed HTBI primers together with the Qiagen OneStep RT-PCR kit. A multiplex PCR was then performed as the second round. TCRdb analysed the multiplex PCR reads with MiXCR anew, one entry per CDR3 protein. The sample contains about 400,000 distinct CDR3 sequences, roughly 18% of which appear only once. The sample taken for sequencing was peripheral blood. Receptors originate from a woman aged 18-29 years with Graves' ophthalmopathy.

The chain uses TRBV10-1 and TRBJ1-5, with D perhaps matching TRBD1 (5 bases). Germline V gene lookup returns CDR1 WNHNN and CDR2 SYGVQD (reference sequence). Between the trimmed V and J ends, which lost 0 bases and 5 bases, there was a span of 14 bases. The CDR3 consists of 16 residues. CDR3 sequence (DNA): TGCGCCAGCAGTGAGTCGGTATCGCAGGGCTATCAGCCCCAGCATTTT. Translation gives CASSESVSQGYQPQHF.

CDR3 sequence: CASSGLGTGSGANVLTF. In DNA form, the CDR3 reads TGTGCCAGCAGTGGATTGGGGACAGGGTCTGGGGCCAACGTCCTGACTTTC. The chain uses TRBV6-1 and TRBJ2-6; TRBD1 aligns across 9 bases. CDR1 is MNHNS, CDR2 SASEGT, per germline. This CDR3 region has 17 residues. V shed 4 bases and J 1 base; nucleotides not matched to a gene: 5.

This clonotype was observed many times. V is TRBV19 and J is TRBJ2-5; tentatively, D is TRBD1 (5 bases). The ends were cut back, 7 bases at V and 1 base at J, with 10 bases in the middle. The CDR3 length is 13 residues. CDR1 and CDR2 (germline): LNHDA, SQIVND (reference sequence). CDR3 DNA sequence: TGTGCCAGTACAGGGCAGTTCCAAGAGACCCAGTACTTC. Amino acid sequence: CASTGQFQETQYF.

This clonotype has ten or more counts. V gene TRBV7-2 combines with J gene TRBJ2-5, with D hard to call. CDR3 size: 13 residues. V was cut by 8 bases and J by 1 base, with 11 bases left in between. The germline V gene encodes CDR1 SGHTA and CDR2 FQGNSA. The DNA of the CDR3 is TGTGCCAGCGGCCCTAGGGTCCAAGAGACCCAGTACTTC. Translated, it gives CASGPRVQETQYF. Together with reference TRBV7-2 and TRBJ2-5, the CDR3 gives the full variable domain: GAGVSQSPSNKVTEKGKDVELRCDPISGHTALYWYRQSLGQGLEFLIYFQGNSAPDKSGLPSDRFSAERTGGSVSTLTIQRTQQEDSAVYLCASGPRVQETQYFGPGTRLLVL.

This chain connects TRBV4-1 to TRBJ1-5; weak D call: TRBD1 (6 bases). This CDR3 region has 15 residues. From germline, CDR1 is MGHRA and CDR2 YSYEKL. The V end lost 3 bases, the J end lost 6 bases, and 15 bases lay between the germline ends. CDR3 residues: CASSQDGPGAQPQHF. CDR3 sequence (DNA): TGCGCCAGCAGCCAGGACGGTCCGGGGGCTCAGCCCCAGCATTTT.

In this sample, this clonotype turned up many times. A read error is possible here, since a much larger clone lies one base away. V is TRBV2 and J is TRBJ1-2; D possibly corresponds to TRBD1 (5 bases). The CDR3 covers 14 residues. The V gene's germline CDR1 is SNHLY and CDR2 FYNNEI. DNA of the CDR3: TGTGCCAGCGGTGAGGGGCGACTGGGCTATGGCTACACCTTC. Translated: CASGEGRLGYGYTF.

In this sample, this clonotype turned up many times. This rearrangement joins TRBV30 to TRBJ2-7; the match to TRBD2 covers 8 bases. V shed 5 bases, J shed 12 bases, and the junction held 15 bases outside the gene matches. The germline CDR1 and CDR2 sequences are GTSNPN and SVGIG (reference sequence). The CDR3 contains 13 residues. CDR3 in DNA: TGTGCCTGGGGAACGGGGGGGCAGCCAAAAGCGTACTTC. Translated: CAWGTGGQPKAYF.

This clonotype has ten or more counts. V usage is TRBV6-2 or TRBV6-3 and J usage is TRBJ2-5, with 8 positions matching TRBD2. V lost 6 bases and J lost 3; bases outside the gene matches: 3. CDR1 and CDR2 from the germline V gene are MNHEY and SVGEGT. The CDR3 is 13 amino acids. The DNA of the CDR3 is TGTGCCAGCAGAGGTAGCGGGAAAGAGACCCAGTACTTC. The encoded protein is CASRGSGKETQYF.

This clonotype was found many times. The chain employs TRBV20-1 and TRBJ1-5; no reliable D call. Trimming stripped 3 bases from V and 3 bases from J, with 9 bases between. The CDR3 spans 13 residues. Germline V gives CDR1 DFQATT, CDR2 SNEGSKA (reference sequence). In DNA, the CDR3 is TGCAGTGCTAGGGACGGACTCAATCAGCCCCAGCATTTT. Translating gives CSARDGLNQPQHF.

This clonotype was recorded once. This rearrangement joins TRBV6-4 to TRBJ2-7, with 12 bases lining up with TRBD2. The J segment lost 6 bases and the V segment lost 5 bases, leaving 11 bases of the junction unmatched. CDR3 length: 16 residues. CDR1 is MRHNA, CDR2 SNTAGT, per germline. The CDR3 DNA is TGTGCCAGCAGTAAAACTAGCGGGAGGCTCCATCCCGAGCAGTACTTC. Amino acid sequence: CASSKTSGRLHPEQYF.

Many counts were recorded for this clonotype. The genes are TRBV6-5 and TRBJ1-1; D is uncertain. The CDR3 loop spans 12 amino acids. From germline, CDR1 is MNHEY and CDR2 SVGAGI. V was pared by 4 bases and J by 5 bases, with 8 bases between. CDR3 sequence reads: CASSLQWTEAFF. The CDR3 nucleotides are TGTGCCAGCAGTTTGCAGTGGACTGAAGCTTTCTTT.

This clonotype was observed at least ten times. The CDR3 region has the DNA TGTGCCAGCAGCTGGGGACTAGCGGGAGGCCCGCGGGATACGCAGTATTTT. It encodes CASSWGLAGGPRDTQYF. The chain is built from TRBV11-2 and TRBJ2-3; TRBD2 aligns across 15 bases. Trimming removed 4 bases from V and 6 bases from J; junction bases left unmatched: 8. CDR1 and CDR2 (germline): SGHAT, FQNNGV. The CDR3 runs to 17 residues.

The chain joins TRBV4-1 to TRBJ1-5; no clear D. The V gene's germline CDR1 is MGHRA and CDR2 YSYEKL. CDR3 length equals 16 residues. V shed 2 bases and J shed 1 base, with 12 bases lying between them. The CDR3 protein is CASSQLPEASNQPQHF. CDR3 nucleotide sequence: TGCGCCAGCAGCCAACTCCCCGAGGCCAGCAATCAGCCCCAGCATTTT.

This clonotype was picked up many times. The chain couples TRBV2 to TRBJ2-2; D is perhaps TRBD1 (5 bases). Germline V lookup: CDR1 SNHLY, CDR2 FYNNEI. This CDR3 region has 15 residues. V was clipped by 4 bases and J by 7 bases, with 16 bases between them. This CDR3 is CASSVAGKNLGELFF. DNA of the CDR3: TGTGCCAGCAGTGTGGCAGGGAAGAATCTCGGGGAGCTGTTTTTT.

As to this clonotype: Because the CDR3's place on the DNA is in doubt, the DNA is left out and the CDR3 is given as listed by TCRdb. This sequence joins TRBV5-1 and TRBJ1-1; the D call of TRBD1 is as the table states it, not checked on the DNA. The CDR3 is 22 amino acids in total, end residues counted. Germline CDR1 SGHRS, CDR2 YFSETQ. This CDR3 is CASSLNRVSYEQYFGPGTEAFF.

This clonotype was detected a few times. The chain couples TRBV2 to TRBJ2-7; TRBD1 or TRBD2 may be the D gene (6 bases each). The CDR3 runs 15 residues. Trimming shortened V by 6 bases and J by 2 bases, and 17 bases separated the two germline ends. Per the germline V gene, CDR1 is SNHLY and CDR2 is FYNNEI. The CDR3 DNA follows: TGTGCCAGCAGGGAGGGGGGTAGTGCGACCTACGAGCAGTACTTC. It yields the protein CASREGGSATYEQYF.

This clonotype was counted at least ten times. The chain uses TRBV12-3 or TRBV12-4 and TRBJ2-2; TRBD1 agrees at 9 bases. This CDR3 has 14 residues. Germline trimming cut 6 bases from V and 4 bases from J; bases unmatched to any gene: 3. The CDR3 DNA reads as TGTGCCAGCAGGCCGGGACAGGGCACCGGGGAGCTGTTTTTT. It is translated as CASRPGQGTGELFF.

This clonotype occurred many times. This sequence joins TRBV27 and TRBJ2-5, with TRBD2 identical over 12 bases. The CDR3 has 18 residues. Germline CDR1 and CDR2: MNHEY and SMNVEV (reference sequence). V was clipped by 7 bases and J by 1 base; unmatched bases: 13. The chain's CDR3 is CASKRVTSGGSVQETQYF. CDR3 DNA: TGTGCCAGCAAGAGGGTTACTAGCGGGGGGTCAGTCCAAGAGACCCAGTACTTC.

This clonotype was detected ten times or more. V and J are TRBV20-1 and TRBJ2-5, with D possibly matching TRBD2 (6 bases). Germline V CDR1 and CDR2: DFQATT, SNEGSKA (reference sequence). CDR3 length equals 15 residues. Trimming shortened V by 0 bases and J by 1 base, and 12 bases separated the two germline ends. Here the CDR3 DNA reads TGCAGTGCTAGAGACTTCCGGAGGGGCCAAGAGACCCAGTACTTC. It specifies CSARDFRRGQETQYF.

V gene TRBV7-9 combines with J gene TRBJ1-1, with unresolved D. This CDR3 has 11 residues. The germline V and J ends were trimmed by 5 bases and 7 bases, with 8 bases remaining between them. Germline CDR1 SEHNR, CDR2 FQNEAQ (reference sequence). The CDR3 nucleotides are TGTGCCAGCAGCGAAACAAGTGAAGCTTTCTTT. Its translation is CASSETSEAFF.

There are many counts of this clonotype. The chain uses TRBV6-5 and TRBJ2-5; 9 bases are shared with TRBD2. V shed 0 bases, J shed 5 bases, and the junction held 10 bases outside the gene matches. The CDR3 covers 17 residues. Germline-derived CDR1 and CDR2 are MNHEY and SVGAGI. The CDR3 DNA reads as TGTGCCAGCAGTTACTCCCAGTTGCTAGCGGGGTGGGAGACCCAGTACTTC. Amino acids: CASSYSQLLAGWETQYF.

The table lists this clonotype with many counts. Just one base apart from a much larger clone, this may be a read error. This chain connects TRBV27 to TRBJ2-5; D perhaps matches TRBD1 (6 bases). Germline CDR1 reads MNHEY; CDR2 reads SMNVEV (reference sequence). Trimming pared 6 bases from V and 4 bases from J, leaving 15 bases between. The CDR3 has 14 amino acids. The CDR3 nucleotides are TGTGCCAGCAGACCCCTAACAGGGCCAGAGACCCAGTACTTC. This sequence encodes CASRPLTGPETQYF.

There are many counts of this clonotype. The V and J genes are TRBV14 and TRBJ1-1; 8 bases agree with TRBD1. The V gene's germline CDR1 is SGHDN and CDR2 FVKESK. V lost 0 bases to trimming and J lost 10 bases; unmatched junction nucleotides: 7. The CDR3 spans 14 residues. The CDR3 reads CASSQDRGQGGAFF. The CDR3 bases are TGTGCCAGCAGCCAAGATCGTGGACAGGGTGGAGCTTTCTTT.

A single count supports this clonotype. The V call is TRBV20-1, the J call TRBJ2-7; possibly TRBD1 or TRBD2 for D (7 bases each). This CDR3 comprises 13 residues. Germline-derived CDR1 and CDR2 are DFQATT and SNEGSKA (reference sequence). The V gene lost 5 bases and the J gene lost 5 bases, with 16 bases spanning the gap. Here the CDR3 reads CSAPGRGGDEQYF. DNA for the CDR3: TGCAGTGCTCCCGGCAGGGGGGGGGACGAGCAGTACTTC.

The V call is TRBV29-1, the J call TRBJ2-5; the D gene is possibly TRBD2 (6 bases). CDR3 size: 12 residues. Germline V gene sequence: CDR1 SQVTM, CDR2 ANQGSEA. Trimming shortened V by 5 bases and J by 4 bases, and 11 bases separated the two germline ends. CDR3 bases: TGCAGCGTTCTTTTGGGGGGAGAGACCCAGTACTTC. Protein product: CSVLLGGETQYF.

In its sample, this clonotype was seen many times. This chain uses TRBV10-3 with TRBJ1-1; possibly TRBD1 for D (5 bases). In germline, CDR1 is ENHRY, CDR2 SYGVKD. The ends were cut back, 0 bases at V and 3 bases at J, with 11 bases in the middle. This CDR3 contains 15 residues. The CDR3 protein is CAISESRGRDTEAFF. The CDR3 coding sequence is TGTGCCATCAGTGAGTCGAGGGGTAGGGACACTGAAGCTTTCTTT.

This clonotype was observed at least ten times. The V call is TRBV20-1, the J call TRBJ2-7; 7 nucleotides agree with TRBD1. Germline values: CDR1 DFQATT, CDR2 SNEGSKA (reference sequence). The CDR3 consists of 13 residues. V was clipped by 6 bases and J by 7 bases; unmatched bases: 12. The CDR3: CSAQQGSPREQYF. In nucleotides, the CDR3 is TGCAGTGCGCAACAGGGGTCTCCTAGAGAGCAGTACTTC.

This clonotype was seen more than once but under ten times. The chain employs TRBV20-1 and TRBJ1-6, with D possibly TRBD1 on 5 matching bases. The V end was cut by 0 bases, the J end by 0 bases, with 15 bases between. Germline V gives CDR1 DFQATT, CDR2 SNEGSKA (reference sequence). This CDR3 spans 18 amino acids. CDR3 amino acids: CSARDLGTGSSYNSPLHF. The CDR3 region has the DNA TGCAGTGCTAGAGATCTCGGGACGGGGAGCTCCTATAATTCACCCCTCCACTTT.

This clonotype has more than one count but fewer than ten. The chain employs TRBV6-2 or TRBV6-3 and TRBJ2-5; D is uncertain. V lost 0 bases and J lost 5, with 13 bases in between. This CDR3 is 15 amino acids long. Germline CDR1 and CDR2: MNHEY and SVGEGT. CDR3 region: CASSYSDPSRETQYF. CDR3 DNA sequence: TGTGCCAGCAGTTACTCGGACCCCTCTCGGGAGACCCAGTACTTC.